Following are 32 T cell receptor beta chains from one sample sequenced in a study of cytomegalovirus exposure and HLA in healthy donors. Both 60 Vbeta primers and 13 Jbeta primers went into the PCR. The table came from immunoSEQ multiplex PCR; TCRdb's copy has only in-frame clones and leaves some out. The sample holds over 100,000 clones; about 10% are singletons and the top ten take 6% to 7.5%. The specimen sequenced was PBMCs. Source of these receptors: a woman aged 35 to 49 in good health and CMV-seropositive.

This clone was counted a few times. V usage is TRBV6-1 and J usage is TRBJ2-1; D possibly corresponds to TRBD2 (7 bases). Germline CDR1 is MNHNS and CDR2 is SASEGT. V lost 7 bases and J lost 7, with 17 bases in between. This CDR3 spans 14 amino acids. The DNA for the CDR3 is TGTGCCAGCAAGAGGGGGGGGCCTACGAATGAGCAGTTCTTC. This encodes CASKRGGPTNEQFF.

The rearrangement joins TRBV11-2 to TRBJ2-3; D unclear. The CDR3 covers 11 residues. With 5 bases removed from V and 8 bases from J, the gap between germline ends came to 8 bases. Looked up from germline, CDR1 is SGHAT and CDR2 is FQNNGV. Here the CDR3 DNA reads TGTGCCAGCAGCCTTCGAGGTACGCAGTATTTT. This encodes CASSLRGTQYF.

V gene TRBV7-9 combines with J gene TRBJ1-6; TRBD1 matches 7 bases. In germline, CDR1 is SEHNR, CDR2 FQNEAQ (reference sequence). This CDR3 has 14 residues. J was trimmed by 5 bases and V by 5 bases; bases with no gene match: 3. The CDR3 bases are TGTGCCAGCAGCCGGGACAGTCATAATTCACCCCTCCACTTT. Its translation: CASSRDSHNSPLHF.

This clone has just a few counts. V and J are TRBV9 and TRBJ2-3; 8 bases align to TRBD2. The CDR3 loop spans 15 amino acids. Trimming took 4 bases from V and 0 from J; bases not matched to a gene: 4. Germline lookup yields CDR1 SGDLS and CDR2 YYNGEE. The CDR3 region is CASSIIAGSTDTQYF. The CDR3 coding sequence is TGTGCCAGCAGCATAATAGCGGGGAGCACAGATACGCAGTATTTT.

In DNA form, the CDR3 reads TGCGCCAGCAGGATACAGGGGAGCTCCTACAATGAGCAGTTCTTC. Translation gives CASRIQGSSYNEQFF. This chain joins TRBV5-1 and TRBJ2-1; TRBD1 matches 7 bases. CDR3 length: 15 amino acids. V shed 5 bases and J 0 bases; nucleotides not matched to a gene: 5. Looked up from germline, CDR1 is SGHRS and CDR2 is YFSETQ.

This clone occurred once. The rearrangement links TRBV7-2 to TRBJ1-2, with D perhaps TRBD1 (6 bases). CDR3 length: 11 amino acids. Trimming cost V 3 bases and J 10 bases, with 9 bases left between them. Germline V gene data show CDR1 as SGHTA and CDR2 as FQGNSA. The CDR3 protein is CASSLGTFYTF. The DNA of the CDR3 is TGTGCCAGCAGCTTGGGGACATTCTACACCTTC.

This chain connects TRBV7-9 to TRBJ2-5; D perhaps matches TRBD1 (6 bases). Germline-derived CDR1 and CDR2 are SEHNR and FQNEAQ (reference sequence). This CDR3 has 14 amino acids. The ends were cut back, 3 bases at V and 1 base at J, with 9 bases in the middle. The CDR3 DNA sequence: TGTGCCAGCAGCTTCCTGGACAGCCAAGAGACCCAGTACTTC. Protein sequence: CASSFLDSQETQYF. Based on the CDR3 plus reference TRBV7-9 and TRBJ2-5, the full variable domain is DTGVSQNPRHKITKRGQNVTFRCDPISEHNRLYWYRQTLGQGPEFLTYFQNEAQLEKSRLLSDRFSAERPKGSFSTLEIQRTEQGDSAMYLCASSFLDSQETQYFGPGTRLLVL.

V gene TRBV9 combines with J gene TRBJ2-2; D may be TRBD1 (6 bases). Germline CDR1 reads SGDLS; CDR2 reads YYNGEE. The CDR3 runs to 14 residues. V lost 3 bases and J lost 2, with 8 bases in between. The DNA for the CDR3 is TGTGCCAGCAGCGACAGGGTTAACACCGGGGAGCTGTTTTTT. Protein: CASSDRVNTGELFF.

This clone was detected only a few times. The chain is built from TRBV6-4 and TRBJ1-1; 7 nucleotides match TRBD1. This CDR3 has 14 amino acids. V dropped 4 bases and J dropped 7; count of bases not matched to a gene: 9. Per the germline V gene, CDR1 is MRHNA and CDR2 is SNTAGT. CDR3 amino acids: CASSATGTDSEAFF. CDR3 sequence (DNA): TGTGCCAGCAGTGCTACCGGGACAGATAGTGAAGCTTTCTTT.

Only a few counts were recorded for this clone. This chain links TRBV7-6 with TRBJ1-4, with D perhaps TRBD1 (5 bases). The V gene's germline CDR1 is SGHVS and CDR2 FNYEAQ. The V gene lost 5 bases and the J gene lost 0 bases, with 10 bases spanning the gap. This CDR3 comprises 15 residues. The chain's CDR3 is CASSQTDATNEKLFF. The CDR3 DNA is TGTGCCAGCAGCCAGACAGATGCAACTAATGAAAAACTGTTTTTT.

This sequence joins TRBV27 and TRBJ2-5, with a possible D match to TRBD2 (5 bases). The J call is uncertain, as TRBJ2-7 better fits the DNA end. CDR1 and CDR2 (germline): MNHEY, SMNVEV (reference sequence). The CDR3 contains 16 residues. In DNA form, the CDR3 reads TGTGCCAGCAGTCCCTCCACCGGGGTTTATATCTACGAGCAGTACTTC. Amino acids: CASSPSTGVYIYEQYF.

The table lists this clone with a few counts. The chain uses TRBV11-3 and TRBJ2-1, with 8 bases that match TRBD2. This CDR3 contains 16 residues. The ends lost 4 bases at V and 4 bases at J; junction bases unmatched: 9. Germline V gene sequence: CDR1 SGHNT, CDR2 YENEEA. CDR3 in DNA: TGTGCCAGCAGCTCACCGGGACTAGTGCAGTACAATGAGCAGTTCTTC. This encodes CASSSPGLVQYNEQFF.

This clone was observed a handful of times. The chain recombines TRBV6-6 with TRBJ2-2; 10 nucleotides match TRBD2. Germline V CDR1 and CDR2: MNHNY, SVGAGI (reference sequence). V lost 6 bases to trimming and J lost 4 bases; unmatched junction nucleotides: 5. The CDR3 spans 15 residues. The CDR3 DNA reads as TGTGCCAGCAGCATAGCGGGGGGCGGCACCGGGGAGCTGTTTTTT. This sequence encodes CASSIAGGGTGELFF.

The CDR3 nucleotides read TGCGCCAGCAGCTTGGTGGCAGGGGGCATGAACACTGAAGCTTTCTTT. Protein product: CASSLVAGGMNTEAFF. V is TRBV5-1 and J is TRBJ1-1, with 8 positions matching TRBD1. CDR3 length equals 16 residues. V trimming: 0 bases; J trimming: 0 bases; junction bases outside the gene matches: 4. Looked up from germline, CDR1 is SGHRS and CDR2 is YFSETQ.

In this sample, this clone turned up a few times. The V and J genes are TRBV5-1 and TRBJ2-5, with 7 bases identical to TRBD2. CDR1 is SGHRS and CDR2 is YFSETQ in the germline V gene. This CDR3 has 14 amino acids. With V trimmed by 4 bases and J by 3 bases, 6 bases remained unmatched. The CDR3: CASSRGAGEETQYF. The CDR3 nucleotides read TGCGCCAGCAGCAGAGGGGCGGGGGAAGAGACCCAGTACTTC.

The chain recombines TRBV5-1 with TRBJ2-3; the D is unclear. Between the trimmed V and J ends, which lost 2 bases and 2 bases, there was a span of 6 bases. Germline assignment: CDR1 SGHRS and CDR2 YFSETQ. The CDR3 is 13 amino acids. The CDR3 loop is CASSLSDTDTQYF. The CDR3 DNA is TGCGCCAGCAGCTTATCAGACACAGATACGCAGTATTTT.

This sequence joins TRBV19 and TRBJ1-6, with a tentative D call TRBD1 (6 bases). Germline V gives CDR1 LNHDA, CDR2 SQIVND (reference sequence). Trimming left V 3 bases short and J 8 bases short, with 11 bases between. There are 14 residues in the CDR3. CDR3 protein: CASSISHRDSPLHF. As DNA, the CDR3 is TGTGCCAGTAGTATTTCCCACAGGGATTCACCCCTCCACTTT.

In its sample, this clone was seen a few times. The genes are TRBV5-1 and TRBJ1-1, with 8 bases fitting TRBD1. Trimming took 3 bases from V and 0 from J; bases not matched to a gene: 19. CDR1 is SGHRS and CDR2 is YFSETQ in the germline V gene. The length of the CDR3 is 20 residues. The DNA for the CDR3 is TGCGCCAGCAGCTACGGTATGGGGGCAGGGGGCGCAGGGATGAACACTGAAGCTTTCTTT. It specifies CASSYGMGAGGAGMNTEAFF.

This clone was observed a handful of times. The V and J genes are TRBV7-9 and TRBJ2-5; TRBD2 matches at 7 bases. The germline CDR1 and CDR2 sequences are SEHNR and FQNEAQ (reference sequence). The V and J ends lost 3 bases and 6 bases, in that order; junction bases with no gene match: 10. The CDR3 consists of 15 residues. In DNA, the CDR3 is TGTGCCAGCAGCTTTATTACTAGCGCGCTACAGACCCAGTACTTC. Protein: CASSFITSALQTQYF.

This clone was found a few times. V is TRBV6-1 and J is TRBJ1-5; D may be TRBD1 (5 bases). The CDR3 is made up of 15 amino acids. Germline V CDR1 and CDR2: MNHNS, SASEGT. The germline V and J ends were trimmed by 6 bases and 0 bases, with 12 bases remaining between them. For the CDR3, the DNA is TGTGCCAGCAGCGGGGGGGGTTATAGCAATCAGCCCCAGCATTTT. It is translated as CASSGGGYSNQPQHF.

The table lists this clone with a few counts. The chain uses TRBV27 and TRBJ1-2; 7 positions match TRBD1. CDR1 and CDR2 from the germline V gene are MNHEY and SMNVEV (reference sequence). Unmatched junction bases numbered 3, after V lost 4 bases and J lost 4 bases. This CDR3 has 13 amino acids. The CDR3 DNA is TGTGCCAGCAGTTCAGGGGGTCCCTATGGCTACACCTTC. It yields the protein CASSSGGPYGYTF.

This clone showed up just a few times. The CDR3 sequence: CASSLGQGSSYEQYF. The CDR3 nucleotides are TGTGCCAGCAGCCTGGGACAGGGGTCCTCCTACGAGCAGTACTTC. This chain joins TRBV7-9 and TRBJ2-7; 10 bases match TRBD1. V was pared by 5 bases and J by 0 bases, with 4 bases of the junction left unmatched. Looked up from germline, CDR1 is SEHNR and CDR2 is FQNEAQ (reference sequence). The CDR3 spans 15 residues.

The sample holds a few counts of this clone. The chain uses TRBV6-5 and TRBJ2-7; perhaps TRBD1 as D (6 bases). The CDR3 is made up of 13 amino acids. CDR1 and CDR2 (germline): MNHEY, SVGAGI. The V end lost 5 bases, the J end lost 5 bases, and 13 bases lay between the germline ends. In nucleotides, the CDR3 is TGTGCCAGCAGTCCCAGGGGTTACAACGAGCAGTACTTC. Encoded protein: CASSPRGYNEQYF.

This clone was seen a handful of times. V is TRBV2 and J is TRBJ1-2, with TRBD1 as a possible D gene (5 bases). The CDR3 loop spans 13 amino acids. With 5 bases removed from V and 7 bases from J, the gap between germline ends came to 14 bases. Germline CDR1 is SNHLY and CDR2 is FYNNEI. In DNA form, the CDR3 reads TGTGCCAGCAGTTATGACAGTCCGGGTGGCTACACCTTC. It codes for CASSYDSPGGYTF.

The chain recombines TRBV4-1 with TRBJ2-2; 7 bases are shared with TRBD2. The V segment lost 0 bases and the J segment 6 bases; nucleotides outside the gene matches: 10. This CDR3 spans 17 amino acids. The germline gives CDR1 MGHRA, CDR2 YSYEKL. CDR3 protein: CASSQDFLGGSPGELFF. The CDR3 DNA follows: TGCGCCAGCAGCCAAGATTTCCTCGGGGGGTCTCCCGGGGAGCTGTTTTTT.

This chain uses TRBV5-1 with TRBJ2-5, with 12 bases matching TRBD1. Per germline, CDR1 SGHRS and CDR2 YFSETQ. The junction had 4 bases not matched to a gene; V was cut back by 3 bases and J by 4 bases. This CDR3 is 15 amino acids long. As DNA, the CDR3 is TGCGCCAGCAGCTGGGGGACAGGGGGCGGAGAGACCCAGTACTTC. It specifies CASSWGTGGGETQYF.

CDR3 nucleotides: TGTGCCAGCAGAGAGTTAGTAACAGGGGGCCATGGCTACACCTTC. This encodes CASRELVTGGHGYTF. This chain uses TRBV6-1 with TRBJ1-2; 9 nucleotides match TRBD1. Trimming at V came to 6 bases and at J to 6 bases, leaving 11 bases not matched to a gene. CDR3 length equals 15 residues. Germline CDR1 is MNHNS and CDR2 is SASEGT.

In this sample, this clone turned up a few times. The gene calls are TRBV4-1 and TRBJ2-3, with 9 bases lining up with TRBD1. The germline CDR1 and CDR2 sequences are MGHRA and YSYEKL. The ends lost 0 bases at V and 4 bases at J; junction bases unmatched: 8. The CDR3 contains 17 residues. The CDR3 spells CASSQDLRTGVPDTQYF. CDR3 sequence (DNA): TGCGCCAGCAGCCAAGATCTTAGGACAGGGGTCCCAGATACGCAGTATTTT.

The chain couples TRBV10-1 to TRBJ2-7; 9 positions agree with TRBD1. Germline V gene sequence: CDR1 WNHNN, CDR2 SYGVQD (reference sequence). This CDR3 has 15 amino acids. Unmatched junction bases numbered 12, after V lost 8 bases and J lost 4 bases. The CDR3 DNA sequence: TGCGCCAGCCTACAGGACTGGGACAGGGCTTACGAGCAGTACTTC. This gives the protein CASLQDWDRAYEQYF.

This clone was counted a few times. The V call is TRBV21-1, the J call TRBJ2-7; the table assigns TRBD2, which was not confirmed against the DNA. TRBV21-1 is designated a pseudogene. The CDR3 loop spans 15 amino acids. CDR3 sequence reads: CASSSPPEGAYEQYF. As DNA, the CDR3 is TGTGCCAGCAGCTCCCCCCCGGAGGGAGCCTACGAGCAGTACTTC.

The chain is built from TRBV9 and TRBJ2-2; D not certain. CDR1 SGDLS and CDR2 YYNGEE come from the germline V gene. The V and J ends lost 0 bases and 4 bases respectively, with 13 bases between them. CDR3 length: 16 residues. CDR3 DNA sequence: TGTGCCAGCAGCGTAGCTACGAGACCAGGCACCGGGGAGCTGTTTTTT. As protein: CASSVATRPGTGELFF.

This chain uses TRBV5-4 with TRBJ2-5, with 8 bases aligning to TRBD2. The junction had 3 bases not matched to a gene; V was cut back by 3 bases and J by 2 bases. Germline lookup yields CDR1 SGHNT and CDR2 YYREEE (reference sequence). This CDR3 spans 14 amino acids. The chain's CDR3 is CASSSQRGQETQYF. Here the CDR3 DNA reads TGTGCCAGCAGCTCCCAGCGGGGGCAAGAGACCCAGTACTTC.